This TCR beta chain appears in the sequencing data of a study of cytomegalovirus exposure and HLA in healthy donors. The germline V gene has CDR1 SGHRS and CDR2 YFSETQ. The length of the CDR3 is 14 residues. Trimming removed 4 bases at V and 3 bases at J, with 14 bases between. This PCR relied on a set of 60 Vbeta primers and 13 Jbeta primers. Clones were read by immunoSEQ multiplex PCR, and TCRdb kept only the in-frame ones, dropping some. The sample records about 140,000 clones, approximately 82% being singletons. General observations from the study: The records held CMV serostatus as the only immune exposure information.

To note about this clone: Its matching antigen is unknown.

The rearrangement joins TRBV5-1 to TRBJ2-7, with a possible D match to TRBD2 (6 bases). What was sequenced was PBMCs. The clonotype was recovered from a woman aged 40 to 55 in good health and CMV-seronegative. The CDR3 loop reads CASSKGDSNYEQYF. CDR3 in DNA: TGCGCCAGCAGCAAAGGGGACTCTAACTACGAGCAGTACTTC.